This TCR beta chain emerged from a study of PD-1 blockade in mismatch repair-deficient tumors. On the study more broadly: All were previously treated, progressing patients with about a dozen mismatch repair-deficient cancer types.

The CDR3 extends over 14 amino acids. The V and J ends lost 1 base and 8 bases respectively, with 14 bases between them. Germline V gene lookup returns CDR1 SEHNR and CDR2 FQNEAQ (reference sequence). The assay was immunoSEQ multiplex PCR, and TCRdb's table has in-frame clones only and misses some. The sample includes approximately 80,000 clones, approximately 81% of them seen just once. A note on this clone: The target antigen is unknown.

TCRs were sequenced from three patients responding to pembrolizumab. Broader study findings: Tumor-resident clones, often undetectable pretreatment in blood, expanded then contracted after pembrolizumab.

Sequenced material: peripheral blood, taken 44 weeks after starting pembrolizumab. The genes are TRBV7-9 and TRBJ1-2; D uncertain. The TCR sequence derives from an adult with mismatch repair-deficient cancer. CDR3 DNA sequence: TGTGCCAGCAGCTTAGGGGCGGGCGCGGAGGGCTACACCTTC. Amino acids: CASSLGAGAEGYTF.